Below are 18 T cell receptor beta chains sequenced from a single sample in a study of blood T cell repertoires in COVID-19. Assay: immunoSEQ multiplex PCR; the TCRdb copy retains only in-frame clones and omits some. The sample includes approximately 65,000 clones, 90% seen only once; the top ten take approximately 5%. Sequenced: peripheral blood. The origin of the receptors is a woman under 30 with acute or convalescent COVID-19.

V and J are TRBV19 and TRBJ1-6; maybe TRBD1 (6 bases). The V gene lost 5 bases and the J gene lost 7 bases, with 12 bases spanning the gap. The CDR3 is made up of 14 amino acids. Looked up from germline, CDR1 is LNHDA and CDR2 is SQIVND (reference sequence). DNA of the CDR3: TGTGCCAGTAGTGAAACAGGGCCAAATTCACCCCTCCACTTT. It translates to CASSETGPNSPLHF.

The chain joins TRBV30 to TRBJ2-3; 8 bases fit TRBD2. The length of the CDR3 is 16 residues. Germline V gene lookup returns CDR1 GTSNPN and CDR2 SVGIG (reference sequence). Trimming removed 0 bases from V and 6 bases from J; junction bases left unmatched: 11. The CDR3 DNA reads as TGTGCCTGGAGTGTACGGGGGCGGGGGGACCAGGATACGCAGTATTTT. It codes for CAWSVRGRGDQDTQYF.

The rearrangement joins TRBV23-1 to TRBJ2-7; possible D gene TRBD2, 5 bases. TRBV23-1 is an ORF, and what it does is uncertain. Trimming pared 1 base from V and 6 bases from J, leaving 13 bases between. The CDR3 is made up of 14 amino acids. In DNA, the CDR3 is TGCGCCAGCAGTCAATTGAAGAGGGCAGGCGAGCAGTACTTC. Its protein product is CASSQLKRAGEQYF.

The rearrangement links TRBV6-6 to TRBJ2-7; 11 bases are shared with TRBD2. CDR1 and CDR2 (germline): MNHNY, SVGAGI (reference sequence). This CDR3 is 14 amino acids long. V shed 6 bases and J 6 bases; nucleotides not matched to a gene: 7. DNA of the CDR3: TGTGCCAGCAGGTCTAGCGGGGGGCTGGCCGAGCAGTACTTC. It translates to CASRSSGGLAEQYF.

This clone was seen a single time. The genes are TRBV19 and TRBJ2-4; maybe TRBD2 (6 bases). The CDR3 spans 14 residues. Germline-derived CDR1 and CDR2 are LNHDA and SQIVND (reference sequence). Deletions cut 4 bases from V and 7 bases from J, with 14 bases between. The CDR3 is CASSTEGPGNIQYF. The CDR3 DNA reads TGTGCCAGTAGTACGGAGGGCCCGGGGAACATTCAGTACTTC.

This chain uses TRBV19 with TRBJ1-2; 8 bases fit TRBD1. With V trimmed by 3 bases and J by 6 bases, 9 bases remained unmatched. The germline gives CDR1 LNHDA, CDR2 SQIVND (reference sequence). The CDR3 sequence is 15 residues long. The CDR3 loop is CASSISGQEFNGYTF. In DNA, the CDR3 is TGTGCCAGTAGTATCTCGGGACAGGAGTTTAATGGCTACACCTTC.

The gene calls are TRBV6-2 or TRBV6-3 and TRBJ2-7, with a weak D call TRBD1 (6 bases). The CDR3 sequence is 13 residues long. Trimming stripped 4 bases from V and 3 bases from J, with 10 bases between. Germline CDR1 reads MNHEY; CDR2 reads SVGEGT. The CDR3 here is CASSWQGLYEQYF. CDR3 DNA: TGTGCCAGCAGTTGGCAGGGGCTCTACGAGCAGTACTTC.

The rearrangement joins TRBV7-9 to TRBJ1-1, with 9 bases fitting TRBD1. V lost 9 bases, J lost 8 bases, and 10 bases stayed unmatched. The germline V gene has CDR1 SEHNR and CDR2 FQNEAQ (reference sequence). The CDR3 contains 13 residues. CDR3 DNA sequence: TGTGCCAGTCGGCCGGGACAGGGCCTGGAAGCTTTCTTT. Its protein product is CASRPGQGLEAFF.

This clone was found a few times. J is TRBJ2-7 and V is TRBV11-2; 10 positions match TRBD2. Germline trimming cut 1 base from V and 2 bases from J; bases unmatched to any gene: 2. The CDR3 sequence is 15 residues long. The germline gives CDR1 SGHAT, CDR2 FQNNGV. The CDR3 nucleotides are TGTGCCAGCAGCTTAGTACTAGCGGGGACCTACGAGCAGTACTTC. Its protein product is CASSLVLAGTYEQYF.

The chain couples TRBV10-3 to TRBJ2-7, with D perhaps matching TRBD1 (5 bases). Germline V gene data show CDR1 as ENHRY and CDR2 as SYGVKD. V was pared by 2 bases and J by 3 bases, with 8 bases between. The CDR3 runs to 13 residues. CDR3 sequence reads: CAISETGIYEQYF. The CDR3 DNA follows: TGTGCCATCAGTGAGACAGGCATCTACGAGCAGTACTTC.

The rearrangement uses TRBV7-2 and TRBJ1-1, with D perhaps matching TRBD1 (5 bases). Germline V lookup: CDR1 SGHTA, CDR2 FQGNSA. V dropped 5 bases and J dropped 4 bases, with 11 bases sitting between them. The CDR3 consists of 13 residues. The CDR3 loop reads CASSLDRTTEAFF. In DNA, the CDR3 is TGTGCCAGCAGCCTCGACAGAACCACTGAAGCTTTCTTT.

J is TRBJ1-2 and V is TRBV28; 7 bases map to TRBD1. The CDR3 runs to 14 residues. V trimming: 6 bases; J trimming: 4 bases; junction bases outside the gene matches: 8. CDR1 MDHEN and CDR2 SYDVKM come from the germline V gene. The DNA for the CDR3 is TGTGCCAGCAGACGGGACAGCGGAGCCTATGGCTACACCTTC. Protein: CASRRDSGAYGYTF.

The chain joins TRBV18 to TRBJ2-1; 8 bases fit TRBD1. Germline V gene data show CDR1 as KGHSH and CDR2 as LQKENI. The ends lost 6 bases at V and 10 bases at J; junction bases unmatched: 5. The CDR3 length is 12 residues. For the CDR3, the DNA is TGTGCCAGCTCGCCAGGGGGCGGGGAGCAGTTCTTC. Protein product: CASSPGGGEQFF.

This chain connects TRBV19 to TRBJ1-5; D remains unclear. The V end lost 4 bases, the J end lost 5 bases, and 12 bases lay between the germline ends. The CDR3 extends over 14 amino acids. In germline, CDR1 is LNHDA, CDR2 SQIVND (reference sequence). The CDR3 region has the DNA TGTGCCAGTAGTAATGGGCAGCTATATCAGCCCCAGCATTTT. This translates into CASSNGQLYQPQHF.

J is TRBJ2-3 and V is TRBV5-6; no reliable D call. Germline CDR1 and CDR2: SGHDT and YYEEEE. V gave up 0 bases and J gave up 12 bases, with 14 bases separating them. The CDR3 covers 13 residues. The CDR3 coding sequence is TGTGCCAGCAGCTTGGAGGCGGCCCTGGATCAGTATTTT. Amino acids: CASSLEAALDQYF.

DNA of the CDR3: TGTGCCAGTAGTATCGCTAACAACTATGGCTACACCTTC. This encodes CASSIANNYGYTF. The gene calls are TRBV19 and TRBJ1-2, with D unclear. The CDR3 totals 13 residues. CDR1 LNHDA and CDR2 SQIVND come from the germline V gene (reference sequence). Trimming removed 3 bases at V and 2 bases at J, with 7 bases between.

Notes on this clone: This may stem from a read error, because a much larger clone lies one nucleotide away. The sample holds other DNA sequences that translate to the same CDR3. The chain uses TRBV7-2 and TRBJ2-2, with 9 bases lining up with TRBD1. V lost 3 bases and J lost 3; bases outside the gene matches: 5. This CDR3 spans 16 amino acids. Germline V gene sequence: CDR1 SGHTA, CDR2 FQGNSA. The CDR3 DNA sequence: TGTGCCAGCAGCTTGGCGGGACAGGGATACACCGGGGAGCTGTTTTTT. Translation gives CASSLAGQGYTGELFF.

The chain has TRBV5-4 and TRBJ1-6, with 8 positions matching TRBD1. This CDR3 spans 14 amino acids. CDR1 is SGHNT, CDR2 YYREEE, per germline (reference sequence). V dropped 6 bases and J dropped 9; count of bases not matched to a gene: 8. CDR3 nucleotide sequence: TGTGCCAGCATCAGACAGGGGATTGTTTCACCCCTCCACTTT. The encoded protein is CASIRQGIVSPLHF.